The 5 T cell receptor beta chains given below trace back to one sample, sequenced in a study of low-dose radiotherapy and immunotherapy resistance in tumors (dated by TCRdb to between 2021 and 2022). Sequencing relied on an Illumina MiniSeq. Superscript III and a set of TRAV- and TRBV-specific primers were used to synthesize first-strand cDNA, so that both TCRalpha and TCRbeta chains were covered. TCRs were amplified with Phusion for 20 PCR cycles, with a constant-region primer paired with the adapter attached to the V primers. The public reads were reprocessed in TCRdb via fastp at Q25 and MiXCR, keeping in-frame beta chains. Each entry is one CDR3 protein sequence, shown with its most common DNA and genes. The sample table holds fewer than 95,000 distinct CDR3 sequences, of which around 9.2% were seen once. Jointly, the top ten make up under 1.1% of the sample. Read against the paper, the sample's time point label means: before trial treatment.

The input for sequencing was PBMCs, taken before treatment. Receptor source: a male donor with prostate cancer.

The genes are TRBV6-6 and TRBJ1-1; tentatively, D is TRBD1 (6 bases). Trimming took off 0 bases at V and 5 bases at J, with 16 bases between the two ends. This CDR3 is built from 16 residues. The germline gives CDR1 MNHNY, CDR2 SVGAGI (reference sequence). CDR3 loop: CASSYSLRGRGTEAFF. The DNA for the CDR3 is TGTGCCAGCAGTTACTCCCTCCGGGGGCGAGGGACTGAAGCTTTCTTT.

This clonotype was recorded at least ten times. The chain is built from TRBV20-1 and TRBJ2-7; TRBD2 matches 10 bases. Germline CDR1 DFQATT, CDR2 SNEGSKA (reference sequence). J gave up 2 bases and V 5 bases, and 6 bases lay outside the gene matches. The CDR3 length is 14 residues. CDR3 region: CSASSGSHPYEQYF. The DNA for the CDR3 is TGCAGTGCTTCTAGCGGGAGTCATCCCTACGAGCAGTACTTC.

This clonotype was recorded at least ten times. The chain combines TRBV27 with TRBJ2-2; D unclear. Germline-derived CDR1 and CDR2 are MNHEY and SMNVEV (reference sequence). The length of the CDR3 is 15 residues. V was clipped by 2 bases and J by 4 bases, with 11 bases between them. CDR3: CASSLISGGTGELFF. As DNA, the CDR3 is TGTGCCAGCAGTTTAATATCCGGCGGCACCGGGGAGCTGTTTTTT.

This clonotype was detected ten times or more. CDR3 sequence: CAWSVRGGNEQFF. CDR3 nucleotide sequence: TGTGCCTGGAGTGTACGGGGGGGAAATGAGCAGTTCTTC. This chain uses TRBV30 with TRBJ2-1, with 8 nucleotides matching TRBD2. The V gene's germline CDR1 is GTSNPN and CDR2 SVGIG (reference sequence). CDR3 length: 13 amino acids. V shed 0 bases and J 7 bases; nucleotides not matched to a gene: 2.

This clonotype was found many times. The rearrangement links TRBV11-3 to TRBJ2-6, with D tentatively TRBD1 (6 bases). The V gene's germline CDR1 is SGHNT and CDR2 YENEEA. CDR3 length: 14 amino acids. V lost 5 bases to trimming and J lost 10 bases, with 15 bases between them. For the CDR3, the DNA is TGTGCCAGCAGCAGAGGGGACACCTCTAACGTCCTGACTTTC. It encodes CASSRGDTSNVLTF.